The clone carrying this T cell receptor (beta chain) was counted once. Sequenced by immunoSEQ multiplex PCR; TCRdb stores in-frame clones only, minus some. Of 150,000 or so clones listed, roughly 84% are singletons. The sample is drawn from a study of blood T cell repertoires in COVID-19. The V gene lost 6 bases and the J gene lost 1 base, with 15 bases spanning the gap. This CDR3 has 15 residues. The germline gives CDR1 KGHSH, CDR2 LQKENI. The chain combines TRBV18 with TRBJ1-2; weak D call: TRBD1 (5 bases). Sequencing was done on a sample of PBMCs or T cells enriched from blood (not recorded which). The source is a man between 65 and 80 years old who had been exposed to COVID-19. The CDR3 DNA sequence: TGTGCCAGCTCGGGGACTGGGTCAGTTAACTATGGCTACACCTTC. Translating gives CASSGTGSVNYGYTF.